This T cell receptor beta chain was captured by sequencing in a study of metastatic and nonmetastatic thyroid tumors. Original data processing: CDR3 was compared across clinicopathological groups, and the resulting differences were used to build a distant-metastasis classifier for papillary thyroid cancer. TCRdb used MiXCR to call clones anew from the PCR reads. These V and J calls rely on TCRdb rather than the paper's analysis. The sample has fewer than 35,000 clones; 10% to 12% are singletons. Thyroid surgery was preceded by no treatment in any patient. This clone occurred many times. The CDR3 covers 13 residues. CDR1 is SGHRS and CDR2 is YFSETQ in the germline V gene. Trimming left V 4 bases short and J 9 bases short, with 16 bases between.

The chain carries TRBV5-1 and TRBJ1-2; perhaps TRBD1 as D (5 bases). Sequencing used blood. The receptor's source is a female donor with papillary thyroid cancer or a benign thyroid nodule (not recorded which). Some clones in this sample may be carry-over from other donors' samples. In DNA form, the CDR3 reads TGCGCCAGCAGCGAATCAGGGATTTTGAGCTACACCTTC. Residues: CASSESGILSYTF.